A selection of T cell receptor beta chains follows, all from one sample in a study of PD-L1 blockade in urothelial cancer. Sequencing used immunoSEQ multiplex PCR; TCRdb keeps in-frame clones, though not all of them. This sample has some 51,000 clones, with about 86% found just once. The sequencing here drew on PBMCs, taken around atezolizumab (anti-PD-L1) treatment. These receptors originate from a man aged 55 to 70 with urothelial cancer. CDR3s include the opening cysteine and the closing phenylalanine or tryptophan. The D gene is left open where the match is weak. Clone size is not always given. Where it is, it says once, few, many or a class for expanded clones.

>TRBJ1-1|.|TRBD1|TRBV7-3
TGTGCCAGCAGCTTACAGGGGGGAAGCACTGAAGCTTTCTTT
CASSLQGGSTEAFF
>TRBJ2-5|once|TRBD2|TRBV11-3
TGTGCCAGCAGCTTGGGGACTAGCGGGGGAAAGACCCAGTACTTC
CASSLGTSGGKTQYF
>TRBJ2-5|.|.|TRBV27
TGTGCCAGCAGGTCACTCTCTCACCGGTATATTTCGGTCCAAGAGACCCAGTACTTC
CASRSLSHRYISVQETQYF
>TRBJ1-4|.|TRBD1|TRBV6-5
TGTGCCAGCAGTTACCAAGGGACAGGGGGCGGGGGAAAACTGTTTTTT
CASSYQGTGGGGKLFF
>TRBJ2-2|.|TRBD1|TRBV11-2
TGTGCCAGCAGCTCAGGACAGGGTTACACCGGGGAGCTGTTTTTT
CASSSGQGYTGELFF
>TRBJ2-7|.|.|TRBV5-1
TGCGCCAGCAGCATCGAGTCCCTCTCCTACGAGCAGTACTTC
CASSIESLSYEQYF
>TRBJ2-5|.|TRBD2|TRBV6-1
TGTGCCAGCAGCGAAGGGCGCGGGGGTTGGGAGACCCAGTACTTC
CASSEGRGGWETQYF
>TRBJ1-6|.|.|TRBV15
TGTGCCACCAGCAGAGATTTAAGCGGGCTTTCACCCCTCCACTTT
CATSRDLSGLSPLHF
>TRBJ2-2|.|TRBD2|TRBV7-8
TGTGCCAGCGTCCCGGTTGGCGGGAGTTTTGGCGGGGAGCTGTTTTTT
CASVPVGGSFGGELFF
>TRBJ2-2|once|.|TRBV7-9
TGTGCCGGAAACAATTGGGGAGCGAACACCGGGGAGCTGTTTTTT
CAGNNWGANTGELFF
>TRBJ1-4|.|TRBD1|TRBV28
TGTGCCAGCAGTTTATCAGACAGGGGCGGTGAAAAACTGTTTTTT
CASSLSDRGGEKLFF
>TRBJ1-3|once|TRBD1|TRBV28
TGTGCCAGCAGTTTTTATTCAGGGGGAACGGGAAACACCATATATTTT
CASSFYSGGTGNTIYF
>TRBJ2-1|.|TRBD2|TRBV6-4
TGTGCCAGCAGTGATAGGACTAGCGGCTCCTACAATGAGCAGTTCTTC
CASSDRTSGSYNEQFF
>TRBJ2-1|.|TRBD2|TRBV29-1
TGCAGCGTTGAGTCATTGGCTAGCGGGAGAGTCGCCTCCTACAATGAGCAGTTCTTC
CSVESLASGRVASYNEQFF
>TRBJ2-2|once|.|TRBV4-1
TGCGCCAGCAGCCAAGATCGAGCTGCGGGGACCGGGGAGCTGTTTTTT
CASSQDRAAGTGELFF
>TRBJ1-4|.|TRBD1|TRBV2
TGTGCCAGCAGTAAAACGGACAGGGCAACTAATGAAAAACTGTTTTTT
CASSKTDRATNEKLFF
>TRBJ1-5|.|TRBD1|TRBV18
TGTGCCAGCTCCCTAGGACAGGAGAGGCAGCCCCAGCATTTT
CASSLGQERQPQHF
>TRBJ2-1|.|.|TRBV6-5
TGTGCCAGCAGTTACTCTCGGGGGAATGAGCAGTTCTTC
CASSYSRGNEQFF
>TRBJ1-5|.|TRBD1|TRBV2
TGTGCCAGCAGTGAAGCGCTTCAAGGGGGCGTATGGATAGGCAATCAGCCCCAGCATTTT
CASSEALQGGVWIGNQPQHF
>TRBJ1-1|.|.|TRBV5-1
TGCGCCAGCAGCGTCAGCCCGACAGTGGGAACTGAAGCTTTCTTT
CASSVSPTVGTEAFF
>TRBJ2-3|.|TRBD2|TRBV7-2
TGTGCCAGCAGCTTCATAGCGGGCCCAGATACGCAGTATTTT
CASSFIAGPDTQYF
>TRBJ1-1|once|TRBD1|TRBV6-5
TGTGCCAGCCGACAGGGGGCCTTTACTGAAGCTTTCTTT
CASRQGAFTEAFF
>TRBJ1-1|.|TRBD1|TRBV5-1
TGCGCCAGCAGCTATGGGACAGGGGGAACTGAAGCTTTCTTT
CASSYGTGGTEAFF
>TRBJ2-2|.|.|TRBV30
TGTGCCTGGAGTTGGCAGAACACCGGGGAGCTGTTTTTT
CAWSWQNTGELFF
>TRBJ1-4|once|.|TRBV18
TGTGCCAGCTCACCAACAACCGGGGGGACTAATGAAAAACTGTTTTTT
CASSPTTGGTNEKLFF
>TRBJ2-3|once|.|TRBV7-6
TGTGCCAGCAGCTCCCAGGGCGGACAGCCGCCTAATACGCAGTATTTT
CASSSQGGQPPNTQYF
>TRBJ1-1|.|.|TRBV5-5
TGTGCCAGCAGCTTGAGGATGCTCCGAGCCCCGGGGGAGAGCACTGAAGCTTTCTTT
CASSLRMLRAPGESTEAFF
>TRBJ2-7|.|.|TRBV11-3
TGTGCCAGCAGCTTAGATCGCTTAGGGGTAAATAGGAGCTCCTACGAGCAGTACTTC
CASSLDRLGVNRSSYEQYF
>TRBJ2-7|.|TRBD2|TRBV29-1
TGCAGCGTTAAAAGGCGACTAGCGGGAGTTTACGAGCAGTACTTC
CSVKRRLAGVYEQYF
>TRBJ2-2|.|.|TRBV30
TGTGCCTGGAGACTGCGGGGTGGCGGGGAGCTGTTTTTT
CAWRLRGGGELFF
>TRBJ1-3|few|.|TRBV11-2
TGTGCCAGCAGCTCTATTAACACCATATATTTT
CASSSINTIYF
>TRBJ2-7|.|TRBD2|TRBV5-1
TGCGCCAGCAGTCAGACTAGCGGCTCCTACGAGCAGTACTTC
CASSQTSGSYEQYF
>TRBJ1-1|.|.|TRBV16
TGTGCCAGCAGTGGCGGCAGGGGATGGGCTGAAGCTTTCTTT
CASSGGRGWAEAFF
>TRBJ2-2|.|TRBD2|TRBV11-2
TGTGCCAGCAGCTTAAGGACTAGCGGGGGTTTCAACACCGGGGAGCTGTTTTTT
CASSLRTSGGFNTGELFF
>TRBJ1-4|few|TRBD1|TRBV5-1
TGCGCCAGCAGCTTGATCCCAACAGGGGTCGAAAAACTGTTTTTT
CASSLIPTGVEKLFF
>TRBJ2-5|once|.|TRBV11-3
TGTGCCAGCAGCTCAACCAGGGGCTCCGAGACCCAGTACTTC
CASSSTRGSETQYF